This TCR beta chain was documented in a study of identical twins. TCRdb fed the 5' RACE reads into MiXCR, producing one record per CDR3 protein. Altogether 450,000 to 650,000 distinct CDR3 sequences are present, about 15% being singletons, with the ten largest covering less than 0.5%. V lost 0 bases to trimming and J lost 2 bases, with 12 bases between them. Germline V gene data show CDR1 as ENHRY and CDR2 as SYGVKD. The CDR3 contains 16 residues. These data were also filed under a second study, of yellow fever vaccine responses in identical twins. Per that paper: Reportedly, twins showed a vaccine T cell response that looked partly convergent and partly personalized.

Specimen: CD4+ T cells sorted from blood. This clonotype was sampled from a woman between 18 and 29 years old in good health. The V and J genes are TRBV10-3 and TRBJ2-3; either TRBD1 or TRBD2 may supply D (6 bases each). The DNA of the CDR3 is TGTGCCATCAGTGAGTCTTCGGGGGCCTACACAGATACGCAGTATTTT. As protein: CAISESSGAYTDTQYF.